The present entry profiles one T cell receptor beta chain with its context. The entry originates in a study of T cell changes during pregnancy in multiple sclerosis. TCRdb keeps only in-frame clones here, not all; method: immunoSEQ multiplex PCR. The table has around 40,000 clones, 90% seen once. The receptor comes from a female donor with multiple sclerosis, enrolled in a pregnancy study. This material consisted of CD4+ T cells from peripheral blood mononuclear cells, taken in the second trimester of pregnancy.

As DNA, the CDR3 is TGTGCCAGCAGCTTAGCGCCACAGGAATATTCACCCCTCCACTTT. This gives the protein CASSLAPQEYSPLHF. The chain is built from TRBV7-2 and TRBJ1-6; possible D gene TRBD1, 5 bases. The germline CDR1 and CDR2 sequences are SGHTA and FQGNSA. The CDR3 spans 15 residues. The V end lost 0 bases, the J end lost 8 bases, and 11 bases lay between the germline ends. Combining the CDR3 with reference TRBV7-2 and TRBJ1-6 gives the whole variable domain GAGVSQSPSNKVTEKGKDVELRCDPISGHTALYWYRQSLGQGLEFLIYFQGNSAPDKSGLPSDRFSAERTGGSVSTLTIQRTQQEDSAVYLCASSLAPQEYSPLHFGNGTRLTVT.